This passage covers 5 T cell receptor beta chains from one sample sequenced in a study of CD8 T cells in ankylosing spondylitis. TCRdb processed the 5' RACE reads anew with MiXCR; each CDR3 protein has one entry. The repertoire consists of roughly 180,000 distinct CDR3 sequences, with 9.8% occurring once and the leading ten covering approximately 15%. Material: blood, either unsorted or a sorted T cell fraction (not recorded which). The source of these receptors is a female donor with ankylosing spondylitis or in good health (not recorded which).

Ten or more counts support this clonotype. V usage is TRBV15 and J usage is TRBJ1-3; D is uncertain. From germline, CDR1 is LNHNV and CDR2 YYDKDF (reference sequence). The CDR3 consists of 15 residues. V was clipped by 1 base and J by 1 base, with 8 bases between them. The CDR3 is CATSRGLGSGNTIYF. The CDR3 bases are TGTGCCACCAGCAGAGGATTGGGGTCTGGAAACACCATATATTTT.

This clonotype appeared a few times. One end of the junction is discordant with germline, which a read error may explain. This sequence joins TRBV2 and TRBJ1-1, with D unresolved. This CDR3 has 11 amino acids. The germline V gene has CDR1 SNHLY and CDR2 FYNNEI. In nucleotides, the CDR3 is TGTGCCAGTGACGGTAACAGTGAAGCTTTCTTT. Its protein product is CASDGNSEAFF.

This clonotype was observed a few times. This chain connects TRBV15 to TRBJ2-3, with a tentative D call TRBD2 (5 bases). The germline V and J ends were trimmed by 4 bases and 9 bases, with 14 bases remaining between them. CDR3 length: 13 amino acids. Germline V gene lookup returns CDR1 LNHNV and CDR2 YYDKDF (reference sequence). Here the CDR3 reads CATSINNEGTQYF. The CDR3, as DNA: TGTGCCACCAGCATTAATAACGAGGGAACGCAGTATTTT. Using reference TRBV15 and TRBJ2-3 for the parts outside the CDR3, the full variable domain is DAMVIQNPRYQVTQFGKPVTLSCSQTLNHNVMYWYQQKSSQAPKLLFHYYDKDFNNEADTPDNFQSRRPNTSFCFLDIRSPGLGDTAMYLCATSINNEGTQYFGPGTRLTVL.

This clonotype was counted many times. The chain links TRBV24-1 to TRBJ2-1, with 8 bases lining up with TRBD1. Unmatched junction bases numbered 6, after V lost 2 bases and J lost 4 bases. The V gene's germline CDR1 is KGHDR and CDR2 SFDVKD. The CDR3 has 16 amino acids. CDR3 residues: CATSDYGQGAYNEQFF. DNA for the CDR3: TGTGCCACCAGTGATTACGGTCAGGGGGCATACAATGAGCAGTTCTTC.

This clonotype was picked up a small number of times. The J gene is TRBJ1-5, the V gene TRBV12-3 or TRBV12-4; D is undetermined. V shed 4 bases and J shed 0 bases, with 10 bases lying between them. The length of the CDR3 is 15 residues. CDR3 loop: CASSSGISSNQPQHF. DNA for the CDR3: TGTGCCAGCAGTTCCGGGATTAGTAGCAATCAGCCCCAGCATTTT.